These T cell receptor beta chains were read from a single sample in a study of technical replicates of blood from a handful of donors. The repertoire was sequenced with immunoSEQ multiplex PCR; TCRdb's copy has only in-frame clones and lacks some. The sample records tens of thousands of clones, approximately 96% being singletons. Sequenced material: T cells isolated from PBMCs. These receptors were taken from a human donor in good health. The CDR3 runs from the conserved cysteine through the conserved F or W. A D gene is named only where the DNA matches it firmly. Clone size appears in some rows only: once, few, many, or a class for an expanded clone.

clone_size j_call v_call d_call cdr3_nt cdr3_aa
NA TRBJ2-7 TRBV29-1 TRBD1 TGCAGCGTATGGGACAGCTACGAGCAGTACTTC CSVWDSYEQYF
once TRBJ2-3 TRBV19 NA TGTGCCAGTAGTATAGTGAACTCTAGGGATACGCAGTATTTT CASSIVNSRDTQYF
NA TRBJ2-5 TRBV5-5 TRBD2 TGTGCCAGCAGCTTGGTCTCCGGGAGGGCTGAGACCCAGTACTTC CASSLVSGRAETQYF
NA TRBJ2-7 TRBV7-9 NA TGTGCCAGCAGCTTCCGGGACTCCTACGAGCAGTACTTC CASSFRDSYEQYF
once TRBJ1-1 TRBV7-6 NA TGTGCCACAATTAGGGGGACGAACACTGAAGCTTTCTTT CATIRGTNTEAFF
NA TRBJ2-5 TRBV6-5 TRBD2 TGTGCCAGCAGTAGGGGACTAGGACAAGAGACCCAGTACTTC CASSRGLGQETQYF
NA TRBJ2-3 TRBV7-8 NA TGTGCCAGCAGCTTAGGGACATCAGATACGCAGTATTTT CASSLGTSDTQYF
few TRBJ2-4 TRBV7-8 TRBD2 TGTGCCAGCAGCCCCGGACTAGCGGGAGAGGCGGCCAAAAACATTCAGTACTTC CASSPGLAGEAAKNIQYF
NA TRBJ2-7 TRBV6-1 TRBD2 TGTGCCAGCAGTGAAATCCTAGCGGTTTCCTACGAGCAGTACTTC CASSEILAVSYEQYF
NA TRBJ2-7 TRBV6-1 TRBD2 TGTGCCAGCACTGAGAGGGGACTAAACTACGAGCAGTACTTC CASTERGLNYEQYF
NA TRBJ1-5 TRBV5-1 NA TGCGCCAGCAGCCTCGCCGGGGGGAGCAATCAGCCCCAGCATTTT CASSLAGGSNQPQHF
NA TRBJ2-2 TRBV12-5 NA TGTGCTGGCGGCGGGCGGGATCGGGGCACCGGGGAGCTGTTTTTT CAGGGRDRGTGELFF
NA TRBJ1-1 TRBV4-1 TRBD1 TGCGCCAGCAGCCACCCCCAGGGGGCCAACACTGAAGCTTTCTTT CASSHPQGANTEAFF
NA TRBJ2-2 TRBV6-4 TRBD2 TGTGCCAGCAGAGGGACTAGCGGGTCGACCGGGGAGCTGTTTTTT CASRGTSGSTGELFF
NA TRBJ2-6 TRBV28 TRBD2 TGTGCCAGCAGGGAACCCGGGGGGGTCGGGGCCAACGTCCTGACTTTC CASREPGGVGANVLTF
NA TRBJ1-1 TRBV11-3 NA TGTGCCAGCAGCTTAGCGAGGGTCTACACTGAAGCTTTCTTT CASSLARVYTEAFF
NA TRBJ1-2 TRBV5-1 TRBD1 TGCGCCAGCAGATCGGGACAGCAACGAGGCTACACCTTC CASRSGQQRGYTF
NA TRBJ2-7 TRBV10-3 TRBD2 TGTGCCATCAGTGGGCGGACTAGCGGGAGGGCGGAGGAGCAGTACTTC CAISGRTSGRAEEQYF
NA TRBJ2-2 TRBV7-9 NA TGTGCCAGCAGCTTAGCGTTCCAGGGGGGCCGGTTCACCGGGGAGCTGTTTTTT CASSLAFQGGRFTGELFF
NA TRBJ1-2 TRBV5-1 TRBD1 TGCGCCAGCAGCCACGCAGACAGGGTAAACTATGGCTACACCTTC CASSHADRVNYGYTF
NA TRBJ2-1 TRBV5-6 TRBD2 TGTGCCAGCAGCTTAGCGGGGGAAACCTACAATGAGCAGTTCTTC CASSLAGETYNEQFF
NA TRBJ1-2 TRBV19 NA TGTGCCAGTAGTACCAAAACAGGGTTCGATGGCTACACCTTC CASSTKTGFDGYTF
NA TRBJ2-7 TRBV2 NA TGTGCCAGCAGGAGGGGGATAGACAGTGGCGAGCAGTACTTC CASRRGIDSGEQYF
once TRBJ2-1 TRBV4-1 NA TGCGCCAGCAGCCCTCAGGGTCTGAGCTCCTACAATGAGCAGTTCTTC CASSPQGLSSYNEQFF
NA TRBJ1-4 TRBV10-1 NA TGCGCCAGCAGTCAGTCGGCGGGACGTGAAAAACTGTTTTTT CASSQSAGREKLFF
NA TRBJ1-3 TRBV5-1 TRBD1 TGCGCCAGCAGCCCAGAGACAGGGGAGTCTGGAAACACCATATATTTT CASSPETGESGNTIYF
NA TRBJ1-1 TRBV19 NA TGTGCCAGTGGTCAGGTTCTTGAAGCTTTCTTT CASGQVLEAFF
NA TRBJ2-7 TRBV6-5 NA TGTGCCAGCAGAAACAGGGCCCACGAGCAGTACTTC CASRNRAHEQYF
NA TRBJ2-2 TRBV5-6 TRBD2 TGTGCCAGCAGCCAATTCGGACTAGCGGGAGGGAACACCGGGGAGCTGTTTTTT CASSQFGLAGGNTGELFF
NA TRBJ1-2 TRBV11-2 TRBD1 TGTGCCAGCAGTCCCGTCCGCGGGACAGTATATGGCTACACCTTC CASSPVRGTVYGYTF
NA TRBJ1-2 TRBV9 TRBD1 TGTGCCAGCAGCGTAGCGATACAGGGGCCCTATGGCTACACCTTC CASSVAIQGPYGYTF
NA TRBJ1-1 TRBV20-1 NA TGCAGTTCCGCGCGCACTGAAGCTTTCTTT CSSARTEAFF
NA TRBJ2-1 TRBV5-1 TRBD1 TGCGCCAGCAGCTTATCCGGGACAGGGGGGGGCAATGAGCAGTTCTTC CASSLSGTGGGNEQFF
NA TRBJ2-1 TRBV19 TRBD2 TGTGCCAGTAGTACACAGCGGGGGGTTGAAGAGCAGTTCTTC CASSTQRGVEEQFF
NA TRBJ2-5 TRBV10-3 NA TGTGCCATCAGTGAGGGGGGCCAGCAAGAGACCCAGTACTTC CAISEGGQQETQYF
NA TRBJ1-2 TRBV5-1 TRBD1 TGCGCCAGCAGGTGGACAGGCGACTATGGCTACACCTTC CASRWTGDYGYTF
NA TRBJ2-7 TRBV2 TRBD2 TGTGCCAGCACCCGACGGACTAGCGAGCCGTACTTC CASTRRTSEPYF
NA TRBJ2-7 TRBV4-1 TRBD2 TGCGCCAGCAGCCACCTGGGAGGGGCTCGAGCGGGAGCCTACGAGCAGTACTTC CASSHLGGARAGAYEQYF
NA TRBJ2-7 TRBV29-1 TRBD2 TGCAGCGCTCGGGGGGGAACTACTTACGAGCAGTACTTC CSARGGTTYEQYF
NA TRBJ1-2 TRBV6-5 TRBD1 TGTGCCAGCACTCCAGGGGGCCGGAACTATGGCTACACCTTC CASTPGGRNYGYTF
NA TRBJ2-7 TRBV27 TRBD1 TGTGCCAGCAGTTACAGGGGTTTTTTACGCGAGCAGTACTTC CASSYRGFLREQYF
NA TRBJ2-1 TRBV29-1 TRBD1 TGCAGCGTTGATACGGACAGGGGGCCGGACAATGAGCAGTTCTTC CSVDTDRGPDNEQFF
NA TRBJ2-7 TRBV11-2 TRBD2 TGTGCCAGCAGGTGGCCGGGACTAGCGGGAGCCGAGCAGTACTTC CASRWPGLAGAEQYF
NA TRBJ1-6 TRBV9 NA TGTGCCAGCACCCAGGGATCGGATAATTCACCCCTCCACTTT CASTQGSDNSPLHF
NA TRBJ2-3 TRBV5-1 TRBD2 TGCGCCAGCAGCTTGGTCGGGACTAGCCGGAGCACAGATACGCAGTATTTT CASSLVGTSRSTDTQYF
NA TRBJ1-1 TRBV2 NA TGTGCCAGCAGTGTGAAACAGGGAAATAAGAACACTGAAGCTTTCTTT CASSVKQGNKNTEAFF
NA TRBJ2-5 TRBV30 TRBD2 TGTGCCTGGATGGCCCGGGTGTGGCGACTAGCGGGGCAAGAGACCCAGTACTTC CAWMARVWRLAGQETQYF
NA TRBJ1-6 TRBV7-9 TRBD1 TGTGCCAGCCTGGGACAGGGGAATTCACCCCTCCACTTT CASLGQGNSPLHF
NA TRBJ1-1 TRBV6-5 NA TGTGCCAGCAGTTACTCCGGAGCACATGAAGCTTTCTTT CASSYSGAHEAFF
NA TRBJ2-7 TRBV11-3 TRBD1 TGTGCCAGCAGCAGGGACAGGAGCTCCTACGAGCAGTACTTC CASSRDRSSYEQYF
NA TRBJ1-2 TRBV11-1 NA TGTGCCAGCAGCTTACAAGGGGTTGGCTACACCTTC CASSLQGVGYTF
NA TRBJ2-4 TRBV6-1 NA TGTGCCAGCAGTGAACAGGGAGGAAACATTCAGTACTTC CASSEQGGNIQYF
NA TRBJ2-6 TRBV27 NA TGTGCCAGCAGTTTAAAGGGGACTGGGGCCAACGTCCTGACTTTC CASSLKGTGANVLTF
once TRBJ2-1 TRBV29-1 NA TGCAGCGTTGCTTGGCGGGGCTCCTACAATGAGCAGTTCTTC CSVAWRGSYNEQFF